The clone carrying this T cell receptor (beta chain) was seen at least ten times. The antigen remains unidentified. The sample is drawn from a study of Graves' ophthalmopathy and Graves' hyperthyroidism. Germline loops: CDR1 SGHVS, CDR2 FQNEAQ. This CDR3 has 14 residues. V gave up 7 bases and J gave up 0 bases, with 13 bases separating them. Amplification from RNA transcripts yielded the TCR beta CDR3 regions. First-round RT-PCR with HTBI primers preceded a second-round multiplex PCR. Each CDR3 protein gets one entry after TCRdb re-called the multiplex PCR reads with MiXCR. The sample holds around 590,000 distinct CDR3 sequences, roughly 39% seen once. Overall study results and limits: Both an approximately 70% sensitivity and an approximately 75% specificity characterized the model's predictions of ophthalmopathy progression.

This rearrangement joins TRBV7-8 to TRBJ2-7, with unresolved D. The sequenced sample was peripheral blood or thyroid tissue (not recorded which). The origin of this receptor is an adult man with Graves' hyperthyroidism. CDR3 amino acids: CASTHSTDSYEQYF. The DNA for the CDR3 is TGTGCCAGCACCCATTCTACAGACTCCTACGAGCAGTACTTC.